Given below is one T cell receptor beta chain in context. This specimen comes from a study of somatic mutations in cytotoxic T cells in rheumatoid arthritis. Trimming took off 2 bases at V and 3 bases at J, with 7 bases between the two ends. The CDR3 is 14 amino acids. Germline V gene data show CDR1 as SGHTA and CDR2 as FQGTGA. Purity of the CD4+ and CD8+ cells, isolated by positive magnetic bead selection, was checked by flow cytometry. TCRdb's table, derived via immunoSEQ multiplex PCR, lists solely in-frame clones and lacks some. The repertoire holds more than 8,000 clones, with 70% to 90% as singletons.

The sample consisted of CD4+ T cells sorted from blood. This rearrangement joins TRBV7-3 to TRBJ2-2; perhaps TRBD1 as D (5 bases). The clonotype was recovered from a woman aged 18-35 years with rheumatoid arthritis. In DNA, the CDR3 is TGTGCCAGCAGCTTAGGACAACACACCGGGGAGCTGTTTTTT. This sequence encodes CASSLGQHTGELFF.